This TCR beta chain was found in a study of beta chain features in type 1 diabetes. Study-level points and caveats: Compared to healthy donors, patients appeared to have naive, central memory and Treg TCRB repertoires that were more alike.

The CDR3 covers 13 residues. Germline CDR1 and CDR2: MGHDK and SYGVNS. The V and J ends lost 8 bases and 1 base respectively, with 10 bases between them. The entirety of the isolated RNA underwent reverse transcription, so expressed TCRB transcripts were sequenced. Only in-frame clones appear in the TCRdb table, and some are missing; sequencing was by immunoSEQ multiplex PCR. The table records hundreds of thousands of clones, approximately 15% of them present only once. This clone occurred a few times. The antigen remains unidentified. The TCR originated in a man aged 25 to 40 in good health. The rearrangement uses TRBV25-1 and TRBJ2-3; D perhaps matches TRBD2 (5 bases). Sequencing was carried out using naive CD4+ T cells from blood. The CDR3 DNA follows: TGTGCCAGCCTCCACGGGGGCACAGATACGCAGTATTTT. Translating it yields CASLHGGTDTQYF.